The rows below give T cell receptor beta chains drawn from one sample of a study of blood T cell repertoires in COVID-19. Sequencing used immunoSEQ multiplex PCR; TCRdb keeps in-frame clones, though not all of them. The data show roughly 250,000 clones, over 80% seen once. The sequenced material came from PBMCs or T cells enriched from blood (not recorded which). The receptors were gathered from a woman between 18 and 29 years old who had recovered from COVID-19. The conserved cysteine and the conserved F or W are not part of the CDR3 here.

CDR3 length	V gene	CDR3 protein
13	TRBV18	ASSPRETGANVLT
12	TRBV6-5	ASSLGQGAYGYT
13	TRBV5-6	ASSGHGLADNEQF
13	TRBV10-1	ASSEGSSGANVLT
13	TRBV2	ASSVFGDRVETQY
16	TRBV18	ASSPTLIPGTANYGYT
12	TRBV2	ASRAGQGMDTQY
20	TRBV4-1	ASSLNFPAGGTSETVYNEQF
12	TRBV2	ASRGGTVAYEQY
12	TRBV14	ASSQVTGVGELF
11	TRBV6-5	ASGRGPNQPQH
11	TRBV18	ASSSGFQETQY
10	TRBV15	ATSDSNHEQY
16	TRBV6-9	ASSYLCTGGGTNEKLF
12	TRBV19	ASSHTGGGYGYT
11	TRBV29-1	SVTPRGGGEAF
14	TRBV12-1	ASSSPHRGGGEKLF
10	TRBV7-2	ASSLARAEAF
13	TRBV6-1	ASSERNRANQPQH
15	TRBV15	ATSRNRVILSYNEQF
12	TRBV28	ASGETGDFSPLH
14	TRBV7-2	ASSYGTSGYQETQY
14	TRBV5-8	ASSLPREGTNEKLF